The 24 T cell receptor beta chains given below trace back to one sample, sequenced in a study of graft-versus-host responses after intestinal transplantation. Clones were sequenced by immunoSEQ multiplex PCR, and TCRdb holds only the in-frame ones, with some missing. The sample yields 13,000 or so clones, around 40% seen once. This specimen consisted of alloreactive CD4+ T cells from a mixed lymphocyte reaction culture, obtained before intestinal transplant. Subset specified: CFSE-low proliferating T cells sorted from roughly six-day pre-transplant mixed lymphocyte reaction (GvH or HvG direction). The receptors here all came from a human patient who received an intestinal transplant.

The table lists this clone with a few counts. At one end the junction does not follow the germline gene, possibly because of a read error. The J gene is TRBJ1-6, the V gene TRBV2; possibly TRBD1 for D (6 bases). This CDR3 spans 12 amino acids. Per the germline V gene, CDR1 is SNHLY and CDR2 is FYNNEI. The CDR3 nucleotides are TGTGCCAGCAGTGATTTGGGGACACCCTTCCACTTT. It translates to CASSDLGTPFHF.

The chain uses TRBV11-2 and TRBJ1-1, with D tentatively TRBD1 (6 bases). The CDR3 totals 13 residues. Germline loops: CDR1 SGHAT, CDR2 FQNNGV. Trimming pared 3 bases from V and 10 bases from J, leaving 15 bases between. The CDR3 sequence: CASSFNTGSAAFF. Written as DNA, the CDR3 is TGTGCCAGCAGCTTTAACACAGGGTCCGCAGCTTTCTTT.

A remark on this clone: At one boundary the junction diverges from the germline segment, which might be a read error. The chain carries TRBV18 and TRBJ2-2; TRBD1 might be the D (7 bases). From germline, CDR1 is KGHSH and CDR2 LQKENI. This CDR3 has 15 residues. CDR3: CTSSRGQTATGELFF. The CDR3, as DNA: TGTACCAGCTCGCGGGGACAGACAGCGACCGGGGAGCTGTTTTTT.

This clone was picked up a small number of times. The genes are TRBV6-6 and TRBJ1-2; 9 bases line up with TRBD1. Germline V gene sequence: CDR1 MNHNY, CDR2 SVGAGI (reference sequence). The CDR3 contains 14 residues. Trimming at V came to 4 bases and at J to 4 bases, leaving 4 bases not matched to a gene. DNA for the CDR3: TGTGCCAGCAGTTTACAGGGGGCTATCTATGGCTACACCTTC. Protein product: CASSLQGAIYGYTF.

This sequence joins TRBV5-4 and TRBJ1-4; maybe TRBD1 (5 bases). Germline CDR1 reads SGHNT; CDR2 reads YYREEE (reference sequence). The CDR3 is made up of 15 amino acids. Trimming cost V 4 bases and J 0 bases, with 10 bases left between them. CDR3 nucleotides: TGTGCCAGCAGCCCGGGGGGGGCAACTAATGAAAAACTGTTTTTT. As protein: CASSPGGATNEKLFF. The full variable domain, rest sourced from reference TRBV5-4 and TRBJ1-4, is ETGVTQSPTHLIKTRGQQVTLRCSSQSGHNTVSWYQQALGQGPQFIFQYYREEENGRGNFPPRFSGLQFPNYSSELNVNALELDDSALYLCASSPGGATNEKLFFGSGTQLSVL.

This clone counts as medium-sized. V and J are TRBV5-8 and TRBJ1-2, with 12 bases that match TRBD1. Germline V gene sequence: CDR1 SGHTS, CDR2 YDEGEE. The CDR3 runs 14 residues. J was trimmed by 5 bases and V by 3 bases; bases with no gene match: 2. The CDR3 DNA follows: TGTGCCAGCAGCTGGGACAGGGGGCAGTATGGCTACACCTTC. It yields the protein CASSWDRGQYGYTF.

The table lists this clone with a few counts. This chain links TRBV30 with TRBJ1-2; unclear D gene. Trimming cost V 5 bases and J 5 bases, with 9 bases left between them. The CDR3 contains 11 residues. Germline CDR1 GTSNPN, CDR2 SVGIG (reference sequence). CDR3 sequence: CAWDSLYGYTF. In DNA, the CDR3 is TGTGCCTGGGACTCCTTGTATGGCTACACCTTC.

The rearrangement links TRBV6-5 to TRBJ1-6; tentative D call: TRBD1 (6 bases). V was clipped by 2 bases and J by 7 bases, with 9 bases between them. Germline V gene lookup returns CDR1 MNHEY and CDR2 SVGAGI. The CDR3 contains 14 residues. CDR3 DNA sequence: TGTGCCAGCAGTTACGCCAGGGGAAATTCACCCCTCCACTTT. Protein sequence: CASSYARGNSPLHF.

The chain is built from TRBV19 and TRBJ2-2, with 10 bases fitting TRBD1. Germline values: CDR1 LNHDA, CDR2 SQIVND (reference sequence). The CDR3 loop spans 14 amino acids. With 10 bases clipped from V and 5 bases from J, the junction kept 7 bases outside the gene matches. CDR3 bases: TGTGCCACCAGGACAGGGGGACGTACCGGGGAGCTGTTTTTT. This codes for CATRTGGRTGELFF.

J is TRBJ1-2 and V is TRBV7-6, with 9 bases identical to TRBD1. Germline CDR1 SGHVS, CDR2 FNYEAQ. The CDR3 consists of 13 residues. V was pared by 5 bases and J by 6 bases, with 4 bases of the junction left unmatched. For the CDR3, the DNA is TGTGCCAGCAGCGGGACAGGGAACAATGGCTACACCTTC. Translated, it gives CASSGTGNNGYTF.

The chain employs TRBV7-6 and TRBJ1-1; unclear D gene. CDR1 and CDR2 from the germline V gene are SGHVS and FNYEAQ. Trimming left V 2 bases short and J 3 bases short, with 7 bases between. CDR3 length equals 13 residues. The chain's CDR3 is CASSLKGDTEAFF. The CDR3 region has the DNA TGTGCCAGCAGCTTAAAGGGAGACACTGAAGCTTTCTTT.

The chain employs TRBV7-9 and TRBJ1-2; no definite D call. Germline assignment: CDR1 SEHNR and CDR2 FQNEAQ (reference sequence). The CDR3 runs to 12 residues. The germline V and J ends were trimmed by 5 bases and 4 bases, with 8 bases remaining between them. CDR3 in DNA: TGTGCCAGCAGCCTCGACATCTATGGCTACACCTTC. Its translation is CASSLDIYGYTF.

The gene calls are TRBV11-3 and TRBJ2-3, with D possibly matching TRBD2 (7 bases). The CDR3 has 18 amino acids. V lost 6 bases to trimming and J lost 0 bases, with 22 bases between them. CDR1 and CDR2 (germline): SGHNT, YENEEA. For the CDR3, the DNA is TGTGCCAGCAGTAACTTGGCGGGGGCCCTCCTTAGCACAGATACGCAGTATTTT. Translated, it gives CASSNLAGALLSTDTQYF.

This clone is labeled medium-sized. The chain carries TRBV7-2 and TRBJ2-3; 13 bases match TRBD2. The CDR3 is 16 amino acids. Trimming at V came to 1 base and at J to 8 bases, leaving 6 bases not matched to a gene. The germline V gene encodes CDR1 SGHTA and CDR2 FQGNSA. As DNA, the CDR3 is TGTGCCAGCAGCTTAGGACTAGCGGGGGGCAGGATTACGCAGTATTTT. It codes for CASSLGLAGGRITQYF.

This clone came up a few times. The chain is built from TRBV7-2 and TRBJ1-2; D is possibly TRBD1 (6 bases). The length of the CDR3 is 15 residues. The germline V gene has CDR1 SGHTA and CDR2 FQGNSA. V was clipped by 6 bases and J by 2 bases, with 16 bases between them. CDR3 DNA sequence: TGTGCCAGCAGAATTTCTCCTGGGACAAACTATGGCTACACCTTC. It codes for CASRISPGTNYGYTF.

The chain is built from TRBV7-2 and TRBJ2-2; 8 positions match TRBD2. Germline assignment: CDR1 SGHTA and CDR2 FQGNSA. The CDR3 loop spans 15 amino acids. J lost 7 bases, V lost 3 bases, and 7 bases had no gene match. CDR3 in DNA: TGTGCCAGCAGCTTCCGGGGGGGCCCCGTCGGGGAGCTGTTTTTT. Encoded protein: CASSFRGGPVGELFF.

The chain links TRBV7-8 to TRBJ1-1, with TRBD1 as a possible D gene (5 bases). This CDR3 contains 13 residues. Trimming removed 2 bases at V and 5 bases at J, with 9 bases between. Germline V lookup: CDR1 SGHVS, CDR2 FQNEAQ. The CDR3 DNA reads TGTGCCAGCAGCTTATCCGGGGGAACTGAAGCTTTCTTT. Residues: CASSLSGGTEAFF.

The V and J genes are TRBV7-9 and TRBJ1-4; TRBD1 might be the D (6 bases). Germline V lookup: CDR1 SEHNR, CDR2 FQNEAQ (reference sequence). This CDR3 comprises 15 residues. Trimming pared 2 bases from V and 7 bases from J, leaving 14 bases between. CDR3 region: CASSLRPGQGEKLFF. CDR3 sequence (DNA): TGTGCCAGCAGCTTACGTCCGGGACAAGGTGAAAAACTGTTTTTT. The full variable domain, with the rest looked up from reference TRBV7-9 and TRBJ1-4, is DTGVSQNPRHKITKRGQNVTFRCDPISEHNRLYWYRQTLGQGPEFLTYFQNEAQLEKSRLLSDRFSAERPKGSFSTLEIQRTEQGDSAMYLCASSLRPGQGEKLFFGSGTQLSVL.

This clone was counted a few times. The V call is TRBV5-1, the J call TRBJ2-1, with TRBD1 matching over 9 bases. The germline V gene encodes CDR1 SGHRS and CDR2 YFSETQ. The CDR3 totals 17 residues. J was trimmed by 4 bases and V by 0 bases; bases with no gene match: 8. DNA for the CDR3: TGCGCCAGCAGCTTGGTTTTCGGACAGGGGCTGTACAATGAGCAGTTCTTC. The encoded protein is CASSLVFGQGLYNEQFF. Combining the CDR3 with reference TRBV5-1 and TRBJ2-1 gives the whole variable domain KAGVTQTPRYLIKTRGQQVTLSCSPISGHRSVSWYQQTPGQGLQFLFEYFSETQRNKGNFPGRFSGRQFSNSRSEMNVSTLELGDSALYLCASSLVFGQGLYNEQFFGPGTRLTVL.

The CDR3 region has the DNA TGTGCCAGCAGTCGGGACAGGCCCACCGGGGAGCTGTTTTTT. Translation: CASSRDRPTGELFF. J is TRBJ2-2 and V is TRBV7-8; TRBD1 aligns across 8 bases. Looked up from germline, CDR1 is SGHVS and CDR2 is FQNEAQ. V shed 6 bases, J shed 4 bases, and the junction held 4 bases outside the gene matches. The CDR3 spans 14 residues.

The chain couples TRBV18 to TRBJ1-5; the match to TRBD1 covers 10 bases. V shed 6 bases, J shed 7 bases, and the junction held 6 bases outside the gene matches. Germline lookup yields CDR1 KGHSH and CDR2 LQKENI. This CDR3 region has 14 residues. CDR3 protein: CASSPGTGDQPQHF. The CDR3 DNA reads as TGTGCCAGCTCCCCCGGGACAGGGGACCAGCCCCAGCATTTT.

In its sample, this clone was seen a few times. The chain recombines TRBV7-2 with TRBJ2-5, with 11 bases matching TRBD2. The V gene's germline CDR1 is SGHTA and CDR2 FQGNSA. The CDR3 contains 14 residues. Trimming cost V 6 bases and J 9 bases; bases outside gene matches: 9. In DNA form, the CDR3 reads TGTGCCAGCAGATTACTAGCGGGGGTATTGGCCCAGTACTTC. This gives the protein CASRLLAGVLAQYF.

This clone has a handful of counts. The V gene is TRBV6-6, the J gene TRBJ2-7; 7 bases fit TRBD1. This CDR3 is 15 amino acids long. Trimming cost V 4 bases and J 5 bases; bases outside gene matches: 11. Germline CDR1 is MNHNY and CDR2 is SVGAGI (reference sequence). CDR3 region: CASSFLRTGVHEQYF. As DNA, the CDR3 is TGTGCCAGCAGTTTTCTCAGAACAGGGGTCCACGAGCAGTACTTC.

The chain joins TRBV29-1 to TRBJ2-4; weak D call: TRBD2 (6 bases). This CDR3 comprises 11 residues. CDR1 and CDR2 from the germline V gene are SQVTM and ANQGSEA. Trimming stripped 6 bases from V and 9 bases from J, with 12 bases between. The CDR3: CSVRDLGIQYF. The CDR3 DNA is TGCAGCGTGAGGGACTTGGGCATTCAGTACTTC.